This T cell receptor beta chain came from a study of primary melanoma T cells and metastatic recurrence. The CDR3 is 14 amino acids. CDR1 and CDR2 from the germline V gene are LNHDA and SQIVND (reference sequence). V shed 9 bases, J shed 1 base, and the junction held 6 bases outside the gene matches. Assay: immunoSEQ multiplex PCR; the TCRdb copy retains only in-frame clones and omits some. The table records almost 350 clones, roughly 88% of them present only once. The sequencing sample was made of melanoma tumor tissue. This chain uses TRBV19 with TRBJ1-1; 9 nucleotides agree with TRBD1. The clonotype was recovered from a human donor with melanoma. CDR3 amino acids: CASALGQGNTEAFF. The CDR3 DNA follows: TGTGCCAGCGCTTTGGGACAGGGGAACACTGAAGCTTTCTTT.